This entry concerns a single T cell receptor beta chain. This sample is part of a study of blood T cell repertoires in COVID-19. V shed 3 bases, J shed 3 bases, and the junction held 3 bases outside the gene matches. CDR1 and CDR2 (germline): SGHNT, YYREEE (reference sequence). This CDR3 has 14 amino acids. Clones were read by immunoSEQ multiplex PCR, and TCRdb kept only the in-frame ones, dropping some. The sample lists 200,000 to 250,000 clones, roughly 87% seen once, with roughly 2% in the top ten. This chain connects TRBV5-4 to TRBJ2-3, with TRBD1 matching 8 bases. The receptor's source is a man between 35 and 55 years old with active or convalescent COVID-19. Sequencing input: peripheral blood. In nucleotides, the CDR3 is TGTGCCAGCAGCTCTAGGACAGGGACAGATACGCAGTATTTT. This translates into CASSSRTGTDTQYF.